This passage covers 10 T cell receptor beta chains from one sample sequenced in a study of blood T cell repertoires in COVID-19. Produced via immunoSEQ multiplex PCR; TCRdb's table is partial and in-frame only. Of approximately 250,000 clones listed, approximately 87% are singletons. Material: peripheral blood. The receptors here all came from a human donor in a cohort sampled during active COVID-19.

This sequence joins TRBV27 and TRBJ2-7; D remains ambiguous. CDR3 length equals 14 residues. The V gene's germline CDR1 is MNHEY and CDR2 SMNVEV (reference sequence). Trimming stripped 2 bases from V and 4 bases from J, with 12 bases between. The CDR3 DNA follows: TGTGCCAGCAGTTTACAGGCCGGATTGTACGAGCAGTACTTC. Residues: CASSLQAGLYEQYF.

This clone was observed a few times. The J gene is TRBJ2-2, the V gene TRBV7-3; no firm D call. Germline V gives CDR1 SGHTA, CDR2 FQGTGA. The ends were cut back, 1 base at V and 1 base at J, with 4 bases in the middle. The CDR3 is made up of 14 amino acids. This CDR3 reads CASSLKQNTGELFF. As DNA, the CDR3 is TGTGCCAGCAGCTTAAAACAGAACACCGGGGAGCTGTTTTTT.

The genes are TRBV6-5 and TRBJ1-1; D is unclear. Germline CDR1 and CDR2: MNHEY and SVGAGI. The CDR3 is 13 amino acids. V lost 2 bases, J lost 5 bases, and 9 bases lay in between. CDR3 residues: CASSYAGSTEAFF. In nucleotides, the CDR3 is TGTGCCAGCAGTTACGCGGGCTCGACTGAAGCTTTCTTT.

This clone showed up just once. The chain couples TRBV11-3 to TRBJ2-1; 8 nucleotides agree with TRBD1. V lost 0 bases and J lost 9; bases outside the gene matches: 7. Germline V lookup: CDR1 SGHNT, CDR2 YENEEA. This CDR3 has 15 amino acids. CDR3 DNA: TGTGCCAGCAGCTTAGATAGGAGACAGGGGTTTGAGCAGTTCTTC. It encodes CASSLDRRQGFEQFF.

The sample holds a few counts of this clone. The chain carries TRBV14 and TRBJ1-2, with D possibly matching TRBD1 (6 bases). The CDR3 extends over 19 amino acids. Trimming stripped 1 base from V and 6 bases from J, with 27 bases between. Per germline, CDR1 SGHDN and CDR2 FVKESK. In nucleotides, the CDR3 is TGTGCCAGCAGCCAAGGGCCAAGTGGAGGCCGGGGGGCGATCGATGGCTACACCTTC. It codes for CASSQGPSGGRGAIDGYTF. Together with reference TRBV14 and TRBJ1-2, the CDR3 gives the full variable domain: EAGVTQFPSHSVIEKGQTVTLRCDPISGHDNLYWYRRVMGKEIKFLLHFVKESKQDESGMPNNRFLAERTGGTYSTLKVQPAELEDSGVYFCASSQGPSGGRGAIDGYTFGSGTRLTVV.

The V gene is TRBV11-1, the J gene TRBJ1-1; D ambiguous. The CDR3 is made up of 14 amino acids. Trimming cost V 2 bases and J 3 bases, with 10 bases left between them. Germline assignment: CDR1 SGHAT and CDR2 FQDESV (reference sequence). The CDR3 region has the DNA TGTGCCAGCAGCTTATCCAGGTGGTACACTGAAGCTTTCTTT. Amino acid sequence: CASSLSRWYTEAFF.

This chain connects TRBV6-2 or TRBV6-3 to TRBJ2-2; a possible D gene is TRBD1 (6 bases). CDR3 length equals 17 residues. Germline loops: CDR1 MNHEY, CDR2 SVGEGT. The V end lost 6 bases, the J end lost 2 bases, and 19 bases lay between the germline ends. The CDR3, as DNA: TGTGCCAGCAGCCAAAGGGTGGACAGCCTAAACACCGGGGAGCTGTTTTTT. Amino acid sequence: CASSQRVDSLNTGELFF.

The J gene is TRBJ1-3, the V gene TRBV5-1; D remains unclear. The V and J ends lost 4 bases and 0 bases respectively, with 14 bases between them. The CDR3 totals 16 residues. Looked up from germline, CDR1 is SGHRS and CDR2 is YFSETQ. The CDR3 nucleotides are TGCGCCAGCAGCCCCGCGCCGATACTCTCTGGAAACACCATATATTTT. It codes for CASSPAPILSGNTIYF.

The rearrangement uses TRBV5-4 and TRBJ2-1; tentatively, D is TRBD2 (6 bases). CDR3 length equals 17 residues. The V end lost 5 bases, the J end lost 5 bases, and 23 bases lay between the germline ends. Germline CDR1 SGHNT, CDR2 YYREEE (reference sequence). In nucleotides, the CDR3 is TGTGCCAGCAGGGATTTGGGGTGGGGAGGCAAGGACAATGAGCAGTTCTTC. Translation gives CASRDLGWGGKDNEQFF.

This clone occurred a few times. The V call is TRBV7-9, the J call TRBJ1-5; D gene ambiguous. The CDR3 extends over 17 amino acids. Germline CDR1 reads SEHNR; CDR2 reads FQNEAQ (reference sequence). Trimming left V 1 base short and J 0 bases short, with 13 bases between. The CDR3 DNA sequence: TGTGCCAGCAGCTTAGAACCCCTGAGGGATAGCAATCAGCCCCAGCATTTT. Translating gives CASSLEPLRDSNQPQHF.